This TCR beta chain came from a study of blood T cell repertoires in COVID-19. Study summary: In each case, the material was cDNA or gDNA derived from T cells, B-cell-depleted T cells, or PBMCs.

Source study methods: Nucleated cell counts were estimated from reference gene primer amplification. Method: immunoSEQ multiplex PCR; TCRdb's copy keeps in-frame clones and lacks some. The V and J calls and clone size come from that table; D and trimming were worked out from the DNA. The table lists approximately 35,000 clones, around 93% of them singletons. With V trimmed by 4 bases and J by 7 bases, 5 bases remained unmatched. The CDR3 covers 14 residues. CDR1 SGDLS and CDR2 YYNGEE come from the germline V gene. The TCR was taken from a human donor with active COVID-19. The donor label of this sample is uncertain. The V call is TRBV9, the J call TRBJ1-4, with 9 bases matching TRBD1. Material for sequencing was peripheral blood. The CDR3 DNA sequence: TGTGCCAGCAGCACACAGGGGGCGAGTGAAAAACTGTTTTTT. Its protein product is CASSTQGASEKLFF.